The 15 T cell receptor beta chains listed next were all sequenced from one sample in a study of response to subunit inactivated influenza vaccine. TCRdb fed the RT-PCR reads into MiXCR, producing one record per CDR3 protein. The table shows 600,000 to 850,000 distinct CDR3 sequences, with 13% to 15% occurring only once. The sequencing used PBMCs from blood, collected approximately 15 days before vaccination. The receptors shown here come from a man between 50 and 59 years old who received an inactivated influenza vaccine.

This clonotype occurred a few times. The chain has TRBV6-5 and TRBJ2-2, with TRBD2 as a possible D gene (6 bases). The ends were cut back, 2 bases at V and 6 bases at J, with 10 bases in the middle. This CDR3 has 14 residues. Germline values: CDR1 MNHEY, CDR2 SVGAGI. The DNA for the CDR3 is TGTGCCAGCAGTTACGCGGGGCATTCCGGGGAGCTGTTTTTT. Amino acid sequence: CASSYAGHSGELFF.

This clonotype has only a few counts. The rearrangement joins TRBV5-1 to TRBJ1-2, with 10 bases that match TRBD1. V was clipped by 0 bases and J by 6 bases; unmatched bases: 5. Germline V gene lookup returns CDR1 SGHRS and CDR2 YFSETQ. This CDR3 comprises 15 residues. For the CDR3, the DNA is TGCGCCAGCAGCTTGGTCGCGACAGGGGGCGATGGCTACACCTTC. This codes for CASSLVATGGDGYTF. Supplemented by reference TRBV5-1 and TRBJ1-2, the full variable domain reads KAGVTQTPRYLIKTRGQQVTLSCSPISGHRSVSWYQQTPGQGLQFLFEYFSETQRNKGNFPGRFSGRQFSNSRSEMNVSTLELGDSALYLCASSLVATGGDGYTFGSGTRLTVV.

This chain joins TRBV7-8 and TRBJ2-5, with 8 bases fitting TRBD2. V lost 1 base to trimming and J lost 3 bases; unmatched junction nucleotides: 10. Looked up from germline, CDR1 is SGHVS and CDR2 is FQNEAQ. The CDR3 extends over 17 amino acids. The CDR3 region is CASSLVAGPGLKETQYF. In nucleotides, the CDR3 is TGTGCCAGCAGCTTAGTAGCGGGGCCTGGCCTCAAAGAGACCCAGTACTTC.

This clonotype was seen only a few times. The chain carries TRBV24-1 and TRBJ2-7; 9 nucleotides line up with TRBD1. Looked up from germline, CDR1 is KGHDR and CDR2 is SFDVKD. The V segment lost 5 bases and the J segment 5 bases; nucleotides outside the gene matches: 12. CDR3 length: 16 amino acids. The CDR3 protein is CATSGPSVTGGHEQYF. The CDR3 DNA sequence: TGTGCCACCAGTGGCCCCTCCGTAACAGGGGGCCACGAGCAGTACTTC.

The rearrangement joins TRBV29-1 to TRBJ1-2; 8 bases line up with TRBD1. V dropped 6 bases and J dropped 11; count of bases not matched to a gene: 11. The germline gives CDR1 SQVTM, CDR2 ANQGSEA. The CDR3 covers 12 residues. The DNA of the CDR3 is TGCAGCGTCCTAAGACCGGACAGGGAGTACACCTTC. It translates to CSVLRPDREYTF.

J is TRBJ1-1 and V is TRBV5-1; D not certain. CDR1 SGHRS and CDR2 YFSETQ come from the germline V gene. V lost 2 bases, J lost 0 bases, and 11 bases lay in between. The CDR3 is made up of 15 amino acids. The CDR3 coding sequence is TGCGCCAGCAGCTTTGGGAGAGGCATGAACACTGAAGCTTTCTTT. Encoded protein: CASSFGRGMNTEAFF. Combining the CDR3 with reference TRBV5-1 and TRBJ1-1 gives the whole variable domain KAGVTQTPRYLIKTRGQQVTLSCSPISGHRSVSWYQQTPGQGLQFLFEYFSETQRNKGNFPGRFSGRQFSNSRSEMNVSTLELGDSALYLCASSFGRGMNTEAFFGQGTRLTVV.

The V gene is TRBV6-2 or TRBV6-3, the J gene TRBJ2-1; D possibly uses TRBD1 or TRBD2 (5 bases each). CDR1 and CDR2 (germline): MNHEY, SVGEGT. With 2 bases removed from V and 8 bases from J, the gap between germline ends came to 16 bases. This CDR3 comprises 15 residues. CDR3 sequence reads: CASSYRGRKGDEQFF. The CDR3, as DNA: TGTGCCAGCAGTTACAGGGGACGAAAGGGCGATGAGCAGTTCTTC.

The V gene is TRBV20-1, the J gene TRBJ1-4, with D uncertain. Trimming stripped 0 bases from V and 8 bases from J, with 25 bases between. This CDR3 spans 18 amino acids. Germline lookup yields CDR1 DFQATT and CDR2 SNEGSKA (reference sequence). The CDR3 nucleotides are TGCAGTGCTAGAGACCAAGCCGGGCCTGGTGGGCCCGTCGAAAAACTGTTTTTT. Protein sequence: CSARDQAGPGGPVEKLFF.

This clonotype showed up just a few times. The chain links TRBV12-3 or TRBV12-4 to TRBJ2-3, with D possibly matching TRBD2 (6 bases). The V end was cut by 7 bases, the J end by 2 bases, with 16 bases between. This CDR3 comprises 15 residues. Here the CDR3 DNA reads TGTGCCAGCACCTTGGAGGGGACGCCCACAGATACGCAGTATTTT. Amino acids: CASTLEGTPTDTQYF.

The chain recombines TRBV27 with TRBJ2-1, with D maybe TRBD1 (6 bases). Germline values: CDR1 MNHEY, CDR2 SMNVEV (reference sequence). The CDR3 runs 13 residues. Between the trimmed V and J ends, which lost 7 bases and 4 bases, there was a span of 11 bases. This CDR3 reads CASTFRGYNEQFF. The CDR3 DNA is TGTGCCAGCACCTTCAGGGGATACAATGAGCAGTTCTTC.

This clonotype was detected a few times. The V and J genes are TRBV24-1 and TRBJ2-7, with D unresolved. This CDR3 is built from 13 residues. Germline values: CDR1 KGHDR, CDR2 SFDVKD. V lost 0 bases and J lost 5, with 7 bases in between. CDR3: CATSDLHRNEQYF. In DNA, the CDR3 is TGTGCCACCAGTGATTTGCACCGGAACGAGCAGTACTTC.

V is TRBV10-3 and J is TRBJ1-2, with D unclear. V lost 6 bases to trimming and J lost 2 bases, with 10 bases between them. CDR1 is ENHRY and CDR2 is SYGVKD in the germline V gene. The CDR3 totals 13 residues. CDR3 coding DNA: TGTGCCATCAGCAACCGGGAAAACTATGGCTACACCTTC. This gives the protein CAISNRENYGYTF.

This chain joins TRBV6-2 or TRBV6-3 and TRBJ2-1; D gene unclear. Trimming took 0 bases from V and 9 from J, leaving 9 bases between them. Germline V gives CDR1 MNHEY, CDR2 SVGEGT. The CDR3 consists of 13 residues. The CDR3 sequence is CASSYSHSFEQFF. In DNA, the CDR3 is TGTGCCAGCAGTTACTCACATAGCTTTGAGCAGTTCTTC.

The CDR3 DNA reads as TGTGCCAGCAGTAAAGGGGGGGACCATAGCAATCAGCCCCAGCATTTT. Residues: CASSKGGDHSNQPQHF. The J gene is TRBJ1-5, the V gene TRBV12-3 or TRBV12-4, with D possibly being TRBD1 (6 bases). This CDR3 spans 16 amino acids. V dropped 5 bases and J dropped 0 bases, with 14 bases sitting between them.

In its sample, this clonotype was seen a few times. This chain connects TRBV6-1 to TRBJ2-7; D unresolved. CDR3 size: 12 residues. V was cut by 2 bases and J by 8 bases, with 10 bases left in between. The germline gives CDR1 MNHNS, CDR2 SASEGT. The CDR3 DNA reads as TGTGCCAGCAGTGAAAATGGCGCTAAGCAGTACTTC. Translated: CASSENGAKQYF.